Below, 15 T cell receptor beta chains from the same sample are listed, as sequenced in a study of T cells after yellow fever vaccination. Via MiXCR, TCRdb re-called the 5' RACE reads, giving one row per CDR3 protein. Here the sample spans around 46,000 distinct CDR3 sequences, less than 9% being singletons. Sequenced material: CD8+ T cells sorted from PBMCs, taken approximately 16 days after the first yellow fever vaccination. The origin of the receptors is a man between 18 and 35 years old who received the YFV17D yellow fever vaccine.

This chain links TRBV6-2 or TRBV6-3 with TRBJ1-5; D gene uncertain. The V gene lost 8 bases and the J gene lost 4 bases, with 21 bases spanning the gap. The CDR3 totals 16 residues. CDR1 is MNHEY and CDR2 is SVGEGT in the germline V gene. In nucleotides, the CDR3 is TGTGCCAGCGAACGTGAGGCAGCGAGAGGGAATCAGCCCCAGCATTTT. Translated: CASEREAARGNQPQHF.

There are many counts of this clonotype. This chain uses TRBV25-1 with TRBJ2-1, with D hard to call. Germline V gene sequence: CDR1 MGHDK, CDR2 SYGVNS. CDR3 size: 14 residues. V was pared by 8 bases and J by 3 bases, with 14 bases between. Written as DNA, the CDR3 is TGTGCCAGCCAGAACCGGTGGAGCTACAATGAGCAGTTCTTC. As protein: CASQNRWSYNEQFF.

This chain uses TRBV11-2 with TRBJ1-1, with TRBD1 matching 8 bases. Unmatched junction bases numbered 10, after V lost 4 bases and J lost 0 bases. Looked up from germline, CDR1 is SGHAT and CDR2 is FQNNGV. This CDR3 region has 17 residues. The CDR3 sequence: CASSSPGTGLMNTEAFF. The CDR3 DNA follows: TGTGCCAGCAGCTCTCCCGGGACAGGCCTCATGAACACTGAAGCTTTCTTT.

At least ten counts were recorded for this clonotype. The chain links TRBV6-1 to TRBJ2-1, with 9 bases that match TRBD2. Per the germline V gene, CDR1 is MNHNS and CDR2 is SASEGT. The junction had 8 bases not matched to a gene; V was cut back by 2 bases and J by 9 bases. This CDR3 comprises 15 residues. CDR3 coding DNA: TGTGCCAGCAGTGAACAGGCGGGGGGGCCGAGTGAGCAGTTCTTC. The encoded protein is CASSEQAGGPSEQFF.

The table lists this clonotype with many counts. This chain joins TRBV5-1 and TRBJ1-2, with a possible D match to TRBD1 (5 bases). This CDR3 has 13 residues. Looked up from germline, CDR1 is SGHRS and CDR2 is YFSETQ. Trimming cost V 3 bases and J 6 bases, with 12 bases left between them. The CDR3 reads CASSSQVQDGYTF. The CDR3 DNA is TGCGCCAGCAGCTCCCAGGTACAGGATGGCTACACCTTC. Drawing the rest from reference TRBV5-1 and TRBJ1-2, the complete variable domain is KAGVTQTPRYLIKTRGQQVTLSCSPISGHRSVSWYQQTPGQGLQFLFEYFSETQRNKGNFPGRFSGRQFSNSRSEMNVSTLELGDSALYLCASSSQVQDGYTFGSGTRLTVV.

This clonotype was seen repeatedly, ten times or more. The rearrangement joins TRBV11-2 to TRBJ2-3; D perhaps matches TRBD2 (6 bases). V was shortened by 7 bases and J by 1 base, with 18 bases between the two germline ends. CDR1 is SGHAT and CDR2 is FQNNGV in the germline V gene. The CDR3 sequence is 16 residues long. The CDR3 DNA reads TGTGCCAGCAAGCCCCCGGGCGGGGTCGGCACAGATACGCAGTATTTT. Its translation is CASKPPGGVGTDTQYF.

Ten or more counts support this clonotype. The chain joins TRBV2 to TRBJ1-2; the D is unclear. Germline assignment: CDR1 SNHLY and CDR2 FYNNEI. V was clipped by 9 bases and J by 6 bases, with 11 bases between them. The CDR3 sequence is 11 residues long. The CDR3 reads CARTDYDGYTF. CDR3 DNA sequence: TGTGCCAGAACGGACTACGATGGCTACACCTTC. Supplemented by reference TRBV2 and TRBJ1-2, the full variable domain reads EPEVTQTPSHQVTQMGQEVILRCVPISNHLYFYWYRQILGQKVEFLVSFYNNEISEKSEIFDDQFSVERPDGSNFTLKIRSTKLEDSAMYFCARTDYDGYTFGSGTRLTVV.

This clonotype has a count of ten or more. The gene calls are TRBV6-1 and TRBJ2-4; 7 bases map to TRBD1. This CDR3 is 15 amino acids long. Germline V gene lookup returns CDR1 MNHNS and CDR2 SASEGT. Trimming removed 5 bases from V and 2 bases from J; junction bases left unmatched: 6. Here the CDR3 DNA reads TGTGCCAGCAGTCCCTCAGGGGGAACCAAAAACATTCAGTACTTC. Its translation is CASSPSGGTKNIQYF.

This clonotype was counted at least ten times. The chain combines TRBV11-2 with TRBJ2-5; possibly TRBD2 for D (6 bases). V gave up 5 bases and J gave up 4 bases, with 14 bases separating them. Germline V gene lookup returns CDR1 SGHAT and CDR2 FQNNGV. This CDR3 is 14 amino acids long. CDR3 DNA: TGTGCCAGCAGCCAACACCCCGGGGGAGAGACCCAGTACTTC. Translation gives CASSQHPGGETQYF.

In nucleotides, the CDR3 is TGTGCCAGCAGCTTAAAGGAAACCGGGGAGCTGTTTTTT. It codes for CASSLKETGELFF. The chain joins TRBV7-2 to TRBJ2-2; the D is unclear. V was pared by 2 bases and J by 5 bases, with 6 bases between. The CDR3 has 13 residues. Germline V gene sequence: CDR1 SGHTA, CDR2 FQGNSA.

There are many counts of this clonotype. The chain combines TRBV12-3 or TRBV12-4 with TRBJ2-7; D is unclear. Between the trimmed V and J ends, which lost 0 bases and 4 bases, there was a span of 10 bases. The CDR3 has 14 amino acids. The CDR3 coding sequence is TGTGCCAGCAGTTTAGCGGGAACCTCGTACGAGCAGTACTTC. Translated, it gives CASSLAGTSYEQYF.

A word on this clonotype: A much larger clone sits a single nucleotide away, making a read error possible. This chain uses TRBV4-3 with TRBJ1-4, with D tentatively TRBD1 (6 bases). Germline assignment: CDR1 LGHNA and CDR2 YSLEER. This CDR3 region has 15 residues. Trimming left V 8 bases short and J 0 bases short, with 13 bases between. CDR3 amino acids: CASRRQGTTNEKLFF. The CDR3 region has the DNA TGCGCCAGCCGGAGGCAGGGGACAACTAATGAAAAACTGTTTTTT.

This clonotype was observed at least ten times. CDR3 in DNA: TGTGCCAGCAGCTTAAGGACATTAAGCACAGATACGCAGTATTTT. Its protein product is CASSLRTLSTDTQYF. V and J are TRBV11-2 and TRBJ2-3; maybe TRBD1 (5 bases). Trimming removed 2 bases from V and 0 bases from J, with 9 bases in between. Germline lookup yields CDR1 SGHAT and CDR2 FQNNGV. The length of the CDR3 is 15 residues.

This clonotype has more than one count but fewer than ten. The chain employs TRBV18 and TRBJ2-7, with D perhaps TRBD1 or TRBD2 (5 bases each). The CDR3 contains 14 residues. Germline CDR1 reads KGHSH; CDR2 reads LQKENI. Trimming left V 3 bases short and J 4 bases short, with 13 bases between. The CDR3 nucleotides are TGTGCCAGCTCACCTGGGGAGAGGGGTTACGAGCAGTACGTC. Translated: CASSPGERGYEQYV.

This clonotype was detected ten times or more. The chain uses TRBV5-1 and TRBJ1-1, with D possibly being TRBD1 (6 bases). V shed 4 bases and J shed 3 bases, with 19 bases lying between them. Per the germline V gene, CDR1 is SGHRS and CDR2 is YFSETQ. The CDR3 has 16 amino acids. The CDR3 spells CASSRGTGDLYTEAFF. The CDR3 DNA sequence: TGCGCCAGCAGCAGGGGGACTGGGGACTTGTACACTGAAGCTTTCTTT.